The 27 T cell receptor beta chains reported below all come from one sample, sequenced in a study of regulatory T cells in long-lasting Graves disease. TCR beta libraries were built with iRepertoire HTBI primers and Arm-PCR of CDR3 regions. TCRdb itself ran the multiplex PCR reads through MiXCR, one entry per CDR3 protein. The sample lists 620,000 or so distinct CDR3 sequences; approximately 15% were seen once. As to time point: newly diagnosed GD, antithyroid drugs for less than 3 months. With RNA extracted from PBMCs as input, the TCR library was made. These data were also reused for a study on T cells in Graves' hyperthyroidism and ophthalmopathy.

This sample comprised peripheral blood mononuclear cells (PBMCs), obtained at new diagnosis, from a patient treated with antithyroid drugs. The receptors shown here come from a woman under 40 with Graves disease.

This clonotype was seen more than once but under ten times. The V gene is TRBV27, the J gene TRBJ1-4; TRBD1 matches 12 bases. Trimming cost V 6 bases and J 2 bases; bases outside gene matches: 4. The CDR3 consists of 16 residues. Germline V gene sequence: CDR1 MNHEY, CDR2 SMNVEV (reference sequence). The CDR3: CASRSGTGGTNEKLFF. DNA for the CDR3: TGTGCCAGCAGGTCGGGGACAGGGGGCACTAATGAAAAACTGTTTTTT.

In regard to this clonotype: This clone may be a read error of a much larger clone one base away. The CDR3 spells CASSTGTGDTDTQYF. The CDR3 DNA follows: TGTGCCAGCAGTACCGGGACAGGGGACACAGATACGCAGTATTTT. The chain combines TRBV28 with TRBJ2-3; TRBD1 agrees at 10 bases. The length of the CDR3 is 15 residues. V shed 5 bases, J shed 2 bases, and the junction held 4 bases outside the gene matches. Germline CDR1 reads MDHEN; CDR2 reads SYDVKM.

This clonotype was seen many times. The gene calls are TRBV6-1 and TRBJ1-1, with unresolved D. Trimming left V 6 bases short and J 0 bases short, with 11 bases between. Germline V gene sequence: CDR1 MNHNS, CDR2 SASEGT. The CDR3 totals 14 residues. The CDR3 nucleotides are TGTGCCAGCAGACGGGTATTCATGAACACTGAAGCTTTCTTT. Translation: CASRRVFMNTEAFF.

This clonotype was seen at least ten times. The rearrangement uses TRBV2 and TRBJ2-6; D not resolved. CDR1 and CDR2 (germline): SNHLY, FYNNEI. V was clipped by 9 bases and J by 3 bases, with 12 bases between them. CDR3 size: 14 residues. In nucleotides, the CDR3 is TGTGCCAGGGGCCTTGGGTTTGGGGCCAACGTCCTGACTTTC. It encodes CARGLGFGANVLTF.

The V and J genes are TRBV7-9 and TRBJ1-1, with D maybe TRBD1 (5 bases). Per germline, CDR1 SEHNR and CDR2 FQNEAQ (reference sequence). V lost 6 bases to trimming and J lost 4 bases, with 12 bases between them. The CDR3 has 13 amino acids. The CDR3 sequence is CASSRFGGTEAFF. DNA for the CDR3: TGTGCCAGCAGTCGTTTCGGGGGCACTGAAGCTTTCTTT.

In this sample, this clonotype turned up a few times. CDR3 residues: CASSFKRGQYTNEQFF. CDR3 bases: TGCGCCAGCAGCTTTAAAAGGGGGCAATACACGAATGAGCAGTTCTTC. The chain employs TRBV5-1 and TRBJ2-1; 7 bases agree with TRBD1. Germline loops: CDR1 SGHRS, CDR2 YFSETQ. This CDR3 contains 16 residues. Unmatched junction bases numbered 12, after V lost 2 bases and J lost 7 bases. The entire variable domain, with the rest obtained from reference TRBV5-1 and TRBJ2-1, is as follows: KAGVTQTPRYLIKTRGQQVTLSCSPISGHRSVSWYQQTPGQGLQFLFEYFSETQRNKGNFPGRFSGRQFSNSRSEMNVSTLELGDSALYLCASSFKRGQYTNEQFFGPGTRLTVL.

The gene calls are TRBV20-1 and TRBJ2-1, with 8 bases aligning to TRBD1. V trimming: 5 bases; J trimming: 4 bases; junction bases outside the gene matches: 13. The CDR3 is 16 residues long. Germline CDR1 is DFQATT and CDR2 is SNEGSKA (reference sequence). CDR3 in amino acids: CSASPLNRGIYNEQFF. CDR3 sequence (DNA): TGCAGTGCTTCTCCCTTGAACAGGGGGATATACAATGAGCAGTTCTTC.

This clonotype was found many times. The rearrangement joins TRBV6-1 to TRBJ2-3; TRBD2 is a possible D gene (6 bases). V lost 6 bases and J 0 bases, leaving 16 bases between the germline ends. The CDR3 totals 16 residues. Per the germline V gene, CDR1 is MNHNS and CDR2 is SASEGT. For the CDR3, the DNA is TGTGCCAGCAGGAATAGCGGAGCACCTAGCACAGATACGCAGTATTTT. Translating gives CASRNSGAPSTDTQYF.

This clonotype has at least ten counts. This chain connects TRBV12-3 or TRBV12-4 to TRBJ2-1; TRBD1 matches 11 bases. This CDR3 spans 16 amino acids. J was trimmed by 5 bases and V by 3 bases; bases with no gene match: 6. The CDR3 DNA sequence: TGTGCCAGCAGTTTGGGCGGGACAGGGGGAAACAATGAGCAGTTCTTC. This codes for CASSLGGTGGNNEQFF.

The sample holds many counts of this clonotype. The V gene is TRBV11-2, the J gene TRBJ2-3; 12 nucleotides line up with TRBD1. This CDR3 has 15 amino acids. Germline V gene data show CDR1 as SGHAT and CDR2 as FQNNGV. The J segment lost 5 bases and the V segment lost 5 bases, leaving 5 bases of the junction unmatched. CDR3 nucleotides: TGTGCCAGCAGCATCGGGACAGGGGGCGTAGATACGCAGTATTTT. It yields the protein CASSIGTGGVDTQYF.

This clonotype was picked up a small number of times. The rearrangement joins TRBV6-1 to TRBJ1-1; D is possibly TRBD1 (6 bases). CDR1 MNHNS and CDR2 SASEGT come from the germline V gene. This CDR3 comprises 17 residues. V gave up 0 bases and J gave up 5 bases, with 19 bases separating them. The CDR3 DNA follows: TGTGCCAGCAGTGAAGCTCCCCGTGTCCTAAGGGGGACTGAAGCTTTCTTT. Its protein product is CASSEAPRVLRGTEAFF.

In its sample, this clonotype was seen many times. The chain combines TRBV6-1 with TRBJ2-7; D assignment may be TRBD1 or TRBD2 (5 bases each). Germline V lookup: CDR1 MNHNS, CDR2 SASEGT. The CDR3 consists of 14 residues. V was shortened by 5 bases and J by 1 base, with 12 bases between the two germline ends. CDR3 DNA sequence: TGTGCCAGCAGTCGGGGACCTGGGTCCTACGAGCAGTACTTC. The encoded protein is CASSRGPGSYEQYF.

Comment on this clonotype: With a much larger clone just one base away, this may be a read error. The chain employs TRBV30 and TRBJ2-1; D gene uncertain. This CDR3 has 12 amino acids. Germline V gene data show CDR1 as GTSNPN and CDR2 as SVGIG (reference sequence). Trimming removed 4 bases at V and 5 bases at J, with 9 bases between. Here the CDR3 reads CAWNLLDNEQFF. In DNA, the CDR3 is TGTGCCTGGAATTTGCTGGACAATGAGCAGTTCTTC.

This clonotype was observed a few times. The chain couples TRBV5-1 to TRBJ2-3; D might be TRBD2 (5 bases). The germline V gene encodes CDR1 SGHRS and CDR2 YFSETQ. Trimming pared 5 bases from V and 6 bases from J, leaving 19 bases between. The CDR3 runs to 15 residues. The CDR3 spells CASRRAGTGVDTQYF. The CDR3 DNA sequence: TGCGCCAGCAGGAGGGCAGGCACGGGTGTGGATACGCAGTATTTT.

This clonotype came up many times. The chain combines TRBV28 with TRBJ1-2; possible D gene TRBD1, 6 bases. The germline CDR1 and CDR2 sequences are MDHEN and SYDVKM. The CDR3 length is 15 residues. The V and J ends lost 4 bases and 2 bases respectively, with 14 bases between them. Here the CDR3 reads CASSSRLGANYGYTF. As DNA, the CDR3 is TGTGCCAGCAGTTCCCGTTTGGGGGCGAACTATGGCTACACCTTC.

This clonotype was observed many times. J is TRBJ2-3 and V is TRBV30; TRBD2 matches at 7 bases. Trimming at V came to 0 bases and at J to 3 bases, leaving 6 bases not matched to a gene. Germline assignment: CDR1 GTSNPN and CDR2 SVGIG (reference sequence). The length of the CDR3 is 15 residues. The CDR3 DNA is TGTGCCTGGAGTGTAATAGCGGGCATTACAGATACGCAGTATTTT. This translates into CAWSVIAGITDTQYF.

This clonotype occurred many times. The chain links TRBV27 to TRBJ1-2, with D tentatively TRBD1 (6 bases). The germline CDR1 and CDR2 sequences are MNHEY and SMNVEV (reference sequence). The CDR3 runs 14 residues. Trimming cost V 4 bases and J 7 bases, with 16 bases left between them. The CDR3 region is CASSSRWGAGGYTF. The CDR3, as DNA: TGTGCCAGCAGTTCCCGTTGGGGGGCCGGTGGCTACACCTTC.

This clonotype has ten or more counts. J is TRBJ1-2 and V is TRBV12-3 or TRBV12-4; D unresolved. Trimming took 6 bases from V and 1 from J, leaving 15 bases between them. The CDR3 has 15 residues. CDR3 DNA: TGTGCCAGCAGCCTCGAGGGCAGCGGTAACTATGGCTACACCTTC. This gives the protein CASSLEGSGNYGYTF.

This clonotype occurred many times. The chain links TRBV28 to TRBJ1-2; D ambiguous. The CDR3 consists of 11 residues. Germline loops: CDR1 MDHEN, CDR2 SYDVKM. Between the trimmed V and J ends, which lost 7 bases and 4 bases, there was a span of 7 bases. The DNA for the CDR3 is TGTGCCAGCACCGATATCTATGGCTACACCTTC. This translates into CASTDIYGYTF.

This clonotype was counted ten times or more. The chain uses TRBV6-1 and TRBJ1-5; 7 nucleotides agree with TRBD1. Germline V gene data show CDR1 as MNHNS and CDR2 as SASEGT. The CDR3 spans 16 residues. The V and J ends lost 7 bases and 1 base, in that order; junction bases with no gene match: 10. The chain's CDR3 is CASTQGGQPSNQPQHF. In DNA, the CDR3 is TGTGCCAGCACTCAGGGGGGACAGCCCAGCAATCAGCCCCAGCATTTT.

A note on this clonotype: Since a much larger clone is just one base distant, this may be a read error. The rearrangement joins TRBV7-9 to TRBJ1-4; D gene uncertain. The CDR3 contains 15 residues. Germline-derived CDR1 and CDR2 are SEHNR and FQNEAQ (reference sequence). The CDR3 is CASSTGLTTNEKLSF. The CDR3 DNA reads as TGCGCCAGCAGCACTGGACTGACAACTAATGAAAAACTGTCTTTT.

Ten or more counts support this clonotype. V and J are TRBV12-3 or TRBV12-4 and TRBJ2-1; D is perhaps TRBD1 (6 bases). V was trimmed by 8 bases and J by 5 bases, leaving 16 bases between them. The CDR3 sequence is 14 residues long. CDR3 DNA sequence: TGTGCCAGCCCCACCGGGACAAGAGACAATGAGCAGTTCTTC. Translated: CASPTGTRDNEQFF.

This clonotype came up many times. The chain couples TRBV28 to TRBJ2-5; no reliable D call. Germline CDR1 reads MDHEN; CDR2 reads SYDVKM. The CDR3 runs to 14 residues. Between the trimmed V and J ends, which lost 10 bases and 5 bases, there was a span of 20 bases. The CDR3 sequence: CAIKRNHLKETQYF. The CDR3, as DNA: TGTGCCATAAAAAGGAACCACCTCAAGGAGACCCAGTACTTC.

CDR3 region: CASTPRGLEGDTQYF. Written as DNA, the CDR3 is TGTGCCAGCACCCCTCGCGGGTTAGAAGGGGATACGCAGTATTTT. V is TRBV11-2 and J is TRBJ2-3; D is perhaps TRBD2 (5 bases). Germline CDR1 is SGHAT and CDR2 is FQNNGV. V gave up 7 bases and J gave up 6 bases, with 20 bases separating them. CDR3 length: 15 residues.

The chain joins TRBV6-1 to TRBJ2-1; D not resolved. V lost 7 bases and J lost 10, with 17 bases in between. Germline assignment: CDR1 MNHNS and CDR2 SASEGT. This CDR3 is built from 13 residues. CDR3 DNA sequence: TGTGCCAGCACCACCAGCCGGGTTGGGGAGCAGTTCTTC. Translated: CASTTSRVGEQFF.

Only one count was recorded for this clonotype. Here the CDR3 DNA reads TGTGCCAGCAGCTCGACCCAGGGGATCAGAGAGACCCAGTACTTC. This encodes CASSSTQGIRETQYF. This rearrangement joins TRBV5-6 to TRBJ2-5, with D maybe TRBD1 (6 bases). CDR1 is SGHDT and CDR2 is YYEEEE in the germline V gene. The length of the CDR3 is 15 residues. The V end lost 3 bases, the J end lost 4 bases, and 16 bases lay between the germline ends.

This clonotype was picked up a small number of times. The chain employs TRBV28 and TRBJ1-2; TRBD1 might be the D (6 bases). V was cut by 5 bases and J by 1 base, with 14 bases left in between. The CDR3 spans 15 residues. Germline CDR1 reads MDHEN; CDR2 reads SYDVKM. The DNA for the CDR3 is TGTGCCAGCAGTCGCGGACAGTACCGTAACTATGGCTACACCTTC. This gives the protein CASSRGQYRNYGYTF.